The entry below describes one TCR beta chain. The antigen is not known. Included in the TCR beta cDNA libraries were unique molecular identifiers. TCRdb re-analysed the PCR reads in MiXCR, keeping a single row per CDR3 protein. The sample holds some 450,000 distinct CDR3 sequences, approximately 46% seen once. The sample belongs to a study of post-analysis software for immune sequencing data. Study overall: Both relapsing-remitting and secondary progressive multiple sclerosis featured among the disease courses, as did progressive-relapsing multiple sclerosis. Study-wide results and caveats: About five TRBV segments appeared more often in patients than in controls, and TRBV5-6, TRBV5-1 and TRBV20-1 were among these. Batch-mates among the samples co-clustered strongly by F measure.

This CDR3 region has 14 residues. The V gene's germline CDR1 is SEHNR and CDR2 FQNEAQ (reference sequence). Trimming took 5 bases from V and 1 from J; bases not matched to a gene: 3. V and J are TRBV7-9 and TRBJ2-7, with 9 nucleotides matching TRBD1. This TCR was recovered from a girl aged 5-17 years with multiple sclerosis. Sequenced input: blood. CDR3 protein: CASSTGTGSYEQYF. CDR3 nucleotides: TGTGCCAGCAGCACCGGGACAGGGTCCTACGAGCAGTACTTC.